These 19 T cell receptor beta chains originate from one sample sequenced in a study of CD8+CD57+ T cells in acquired aplastic anemia. Profiling of TCR beta VDJ combinations and CDR3 sequences used genomic DNA as template. In TCRdb, the reads were re-called with MiXCR into one record per CDR3 protein. This table holds some 200,000 distinct CDR3 sequences, around 32% found once. Material for sequencing was sorted CD4+, CD8+, or CD8+CD57+ T cells (not recorded which) from PBMCs. These receptors were obtained from a human donor in good health, serving as a control.

Comment on this clonotype: A much larger clonotype is one base distant, so this may be a read error. This rearrangement joins TRBV19 to TRBJ2-7; 9 nucleotides line up with TRBD1. The CDR3 has 16 amino acids. CDR1 and CDR2 (germline): LNHDA, SQIVND (reference sequence). The CDR3 nucleotides read TGTGCCGGTAGTAAAAAAAGGGGACAGGGCGGCTACGAGCAGTACTTC. Protein sequence: CAGSKKRGQGGYEQYF.

Concerning this clonotype itself: This sequence may be a read error, since a much larger clone differs from it by one base. V and J are TRBV6-5 and TRBJ1-6; unclear D gene. The CDR3 has 14 amino acids. Germline-derived CDR1 and CDR2 are MNHEY and SVGAGI. The CDR3 coding sequence is TGTGCCAGCGGTTACGTAGGGTCGGGTTCACCCCTCCACTTT. This translates into CASGYVGSGSPLHF.

On this clonotype itself: The junction and the germline gene differ at one end; a read error may be behind it. J is TRBJ1-2 and V is TRBV2; unclear D gene. CDR1 is SNHLY, CDR2 FYNNEI, per germline. The CDR3 spans 14 residues. CDR3 protein: CASSQRASNHGYTF. In DNA, the CDR3 is TGCGCCAGCAGTCAGAGGGCTTCTAACCATGGCTACACCTTC. Combining the CDR3 with reference TRBV2 and TRBJ1-2 gives the whole variable domain EPEVTQTPSHQVTQMGQEVILRCVPISNHLYFYWYRQILGQKVEFLVSFYNNEISEKSEIFDDQFSVERPDGSNFTLKIRSTKLEDSAMYFCASSQRASNHGYTFGSGTRLTVV.

The CDR3, as DNA: TGTGCCAGCTCACCACAGCGACGAGCGGAAAGCACAGATACGCAGTATTTT. It translates to CASSPQRRAESTDTQYF. V gene TRBV25-1 combines with J gene TRBJ2-3; tentative D call: TRBD2 (5 bases). This CDR3 contains 17 residues. Germline V gives CDR1 MGHDK, CDR2 SYGVNS. V was pared by 8 bases and J by 0 bases, with 21 bases between. The full variable domain, in which reference TRBV25-1 and TRBJ2-3 provide the parts outside the CDR3, is EADIYQTPRYLVIGTGKKITLECSQTMGHDKMYWYQQDPGMELHLIHYSYGVNSTEKGDLSSESTVSRIRTEHFPLTLESARPSHTSQYLCASSPQRRAESTDTQYFGPGTRLTVL.

This clonotype occurred many times. An end of the junction differs from the germline gene, which may be a read error. V gene TRBV5-1 combines with J gene TRBJ1-3, with no clear D. Germline values: CDR1 SGHRS, CDR2 YFSETQ. CDR3 size: 14 residues. DNA for the CDR3: TGTGCCAGCAGCCTGGGGTTATCTGGAAACACCATATATTTT. Its translation: CASSLGLSGNTIYF.

The CDR3 reads CASSLGGEGQPQHF. The CDR3 DNA is TGCGCCAGCAGCTTGGGAGGTGAGGGTCAGCCCCAGCATTTT. This rearrangement joins TRBV5-1 to TRBJ1-5; unclear D gene. Trimming shortened V by 0 bases and J by 6 bases, and 10 bases separated the two germline ends. Germline V gives CDR1 SGHRS, CDR2 YFSETQ. The CDR3 consists of 14 residues. The whole variable domain, filled in from reference TRBV5-1 and TRBJ1-5, reads KAGVTQTPRYLIKTRGQQVTLSCSPISGHRSVSWYQQTPGQGLQFLFEYFSETQRNKGNFPGRFSGRQFSNSRSEMNVSTLELGDSALYLCASSLGGEGQPQHFGDGTRLSIL.

This clonotype was detected many times. The CDR3 sequence: CSATQSGGAYEQYF. The CDR3 region has the DNA TGCAGTGCCACACAGAGCGGGGGGGCGTACGAGCAGTACTTC. The J gene is TRBJ2-7, the V gene TRBV20-1; 10 nucleotides match TRBD2. Trimming took 6 bases from V and 4 from J; bases not matched to a gene: 9. The CDR3 is 14 residues long. Germline V gene lookup returns CDR1 DFQATT and CDR2 SNEGSKA (reference sequence).

Here the CDR3 reads CATSDSRQAEDGYTF. CDR3 DNA sequence: TGTGCCACCAGTGATTCGCGACAGGCGGAGGATGGCTACACCTTC. The V gene is TRBV24-1, the J gene TRBJ1-2; D possibly corresponds to TRBD1 (6 bases). The germline gives CDR1 KGHDR, CDR2 SFDVKD. The CDR3 is made up of 15 amino acids. V was trimmed by 2 bases and J by 6 bases, leaving 15 bases between them.

This clonotype was recorded many times. The chain has TRBV2 and TRBJ2-7, with 10 nucleotides matching TRBD1. The ends lost 8 bases at V and 7 bases at J; junction bases unmatched: 5. Germline values: CDR1 SNHLY, CDR2 FYNNEI. This CDR3 has 12 residues. The CDR3 DNA reads as TGTGCCAGCGGGACAGGGGCTGAAGAGCAGTACTTC. Amino acids: CASGTGAEEQYF.

This clonotype showed up many times. This chain joins TRBV12-5 and TRBJ2-7; 7 bases are shared with TRBD1. The CDR3 loop spans 15 amino acids. From germline, CDR1 is LGHNT and CDR2 FRNRAP. With 1 base clipped from V and 4 bases from J, the junction kept 7 bases outside the gene matches. CDR3 in DNA: TGTGCTAGTGGTTTGGGACAGGGTCTTGAGTACGAGCAGTACTTC. It specifies CASGLGQGLEYEQYF.

Concerning this clonotype: A read error may be the cause here, since a much bigger clone is one base away. The V and J genes are TRBV20-1 and TRBJ1-1; TRBD1 matches at 7 bases. CDR3 length: 13 amino acids. Per germline, CDR1 DFQATT and CDR2 SNEGSKA (reference sequence). CDR3 DNA sequence: TGCAGTGCTAGACACAGGGGCGGGACTGAAGCTCTCTTT. Translating it yields CSARHRGGTEALF.

Of note for this clonotype: Given a much more abundant clone one base away, this may be a read error. The CDR3 coding sequence is TGTGCCAGCATGTTACGCAGGGGCTCACCCCTCCACTTT. This sequence encodes CASMLRRGSPLHF. The chain recombines TRBV6-5 with TRBJ1-6, with D maybe TRBD1 (6 bases). Per germline, CDR1 MNHEY and CDR2 SVGAGI. This CDR3 is built from 13 residues. Trimming took 7 bases from V and 10 from J, leaving 14 bases between them.

This clonotype was found many times. The rearrangement links TRBV20-1 to TRBJ1-4; 7 bases match TRBD1. CDR1 and CDR2 (germline): DFQATT, SNEGSKA (reference sequence). J was trimmed by 8 bases and V by 1 base; bases with no gene match: 7. CDR3 length: 14 residues. CDR3 sequence (DNA): TGCAGTGCTAGAGCGGGGACAGTCGGGGAAAAACTGTTTTTT. Residues: CSARAGTVGEKLFF.

This rearrangement joins TRBV4-1 to TRBJ1-1, with D tentatively TRBD1 (6 bases). V lost 1 base to trimming and J lost 10 bases, with 13 bases between them. The CDR3 covers 13 residues. Looked up from germline, CDR1 is MGHRA and CDR2 is YSYEKL. The CDR3 loop is CASSQVGGKGAFF. The CDR3, as DNA: TGCGCCAGCAGCCAAGTAGGGGGGAAAGGAGCTTTCTTT.

A remark on this clonotype: The junction and the germline gene differ at one end; a read error may be behind it. The V call is TRBV7-3, the J call TRBJ1-3, with D possibly matching TRBD1 (6 bases). The CDR3 contains 8 residues. From germline, CDR1 is SGHTA and CDR2 FQGTGA. The CDR3 region is CASSPGQF. The CDR3 DNA reads TGTGCCAGCAGCCCCGGACAGTTT. Combining the CDR3 with reference TRBV7-3 and TRBJ1-3 gives the whole variable domain GAGVSQTPSNKVTEKGKYVELRCDPISGHTALYWYRQSLGQGPEFLIYFQGTGAADDSGLPNDRFFAVRPEGSVSTLKIQRTERGDSAVYLCASSPGQFGEGSWLTVV.

This clonotype has ten or more counts. V gene TRBV15 combines with J gene TRBJ2-6; D not certain. Germline assignment: CDR1 LNHNV and CDR2 YYDKDF (reference sequence). The CDR3 loop spans 15 amino acids. Between the trimmed V and J ends, which lost 1 base and 2 bases, there was a span of 6 bases. CDR3 nucleotides: TGTGCCACCAGCAGAGGTAACCCTGGGGCCAACGTCCTGACTTTC. It encodes CATSRGNPGANVLTF.

This clonotype was found many times. The V gene is TRBV24-1, the J gene TRBJ2-1, with 9 bases that match TRBD1. J lost 4 bases, V lost 2 bases, and 5 bases had no gene match. The CDR3 sequence is 16 residues long. Per the germline V gene, CDR1 is KGHDR and CDR2 is SFDVKD. CDR3 DNA sequence: TGTGCCACCAGTGATTCCGGGACAGGGAATTACAATGAGCAGTTCTTC. Amino acid sequence: CATSDSGTGNYNEQFF.

This clonotype has just a few counts. The rearrangement links TRBV6-5 to TRBJ1-2; the D is unclear. Deletions cut 1 base from V and 2 bases from J, with 14 bases between. This CDR3 spans 16 amino acids. Germline lookup yields CDR1 MNHEY and CDR2 SVGAGI. DNA for the CDR3: TGTGCCAGCAGTTACTTAGGGTGGACCGAGAACTATGGCTACACCTTC. Protein product: CASSYLGWTENYGYTF.

This clonotype has a handful of counts. The rearrangement joins TRBV4-2 to TRBJ2-1; D call uncertain. Trimming removed 4 bases from V and 0 bases from J, with 10 bases in between. The CDR3 totals 15 residues. Germline V gives CDR1 LGHNA, CDR2 YNFKEQ. CDR3 DNA: TGTGCCAGCAGCCGCAGGATCAGCTCCTACAATGAGCAGTTCTTC. It codes for CASSRRISSYNEQFF.